This record concerns one TCR beta chain sequence. Its antigen remains unknown. The data are from a study of T cell repertoires in cytomegalovirus infection. Study information: Selection of CMV epitopes for the study included recently identified HLA-C-restricted and well-studied HLA-B-restricted ones. Carrying CMV and the relevant HLA type showed in public TCR beta signatures. Findings and caveats of the study: The ex vivo response was dominated by HLA-C-restricted CMV-specific TCR beta clonotypes. Summed frequency of public TCR beta families distinguished CMV carriers with the relevant HLA.

TCRdb analysed the reads with MiXCR anew, one entry per CDR3 protein. The sample holds 300,000 to 400,000 distinct CDR3 sequences, approximately 32% seen once. This CDR3 spans 15 amino acids. Germline V gene data show CDR1 as MDHEN and CDR2 as SYDVKM. V was cut by 6 bases and J by 5 bases, with 16 bases left in between. The rearrangement joins TRBV28 to TRBJ1-4; unclear D gene. Source: cultured PBMCs, taken from culture after CMV antigen stimulation. The clonotype comes from a human donor in good health (CMV status not recorded). Some clones in this sample may be carry-over from other donors' samples. CDR3 in amino acids: CASSHTTVKNEKLFF. CDR3 nucleotides: TGTGCCAGCAGCCACACTACGGTCAAAAATGAAAAACTGTTTTTT.